Each of the 29 T cell receptor beta chains below was sequenced from the same sample in a study of blood T cell repertoires in COVID-19. Sequencing used immunoSEQ multiplex PCR; TCRdb keeps in-frame clones, though not all of them. The table lists about 47,000 clones, roughly 82% of them singletons, with about 25% in the top ten. The sequencing input was peripheral blood. These receptors all stem from a woman aged 55-75 years with acute or convalescent COVID-19.

J is TRBJ2-1 and V is TRBV3-1 (or the pseudogene TRBV3-2); 10 positions agree with TRBD2. Trimming took 6 bases from V and 2 from J; bases not matched to a gene: 4. The germline V gene has CDR1 LGHDT and CDR2 YNNKEL (reference sequence). The CDR3 is 15 residues long. CDR3 nucleotide sequence: TGTGCCAGCAGACTCAGCGGGGGGGCCTACAATGAGCAGTTCTTC. As protein: CASRLSGGAYNEQFF.

The chain has TRBV12-3 or TRBV12-4 and TRBJ2-1, with TRBD2 as a possible D gene (6 bases). V shed 3 bases and J shed 9 bases, with 12 bases lying between them. The CDR3 consists of 13 residues. The CDR3 DNA reads as TGTGCCAGCAGTTTCGTGGAGGGTGGTGAGCAGTTCTTC. Translating it yields CASSFVEGGEQFF.

This chain joins TRBV12-3 or TRBV12-4 and TRBJ2-7, with TRBD2 identical over 7 bases. There are 11 residues in the CDR3. V lost 6 bases and J lost 12; bases outside the gene matches: 8. The CDR3 DNA reads TGTGCCAGCAGCCCGGGGGAGGGATGGTACTTC. This encodes CASSPGEGWYF.

V is TRBV5-5 and J is TRBJ1-2; D is ambiguous. The germline CDR1 and CDR2 sequences are SGHKS and YYEKEE (reference sequence). Trimming left V 3 bases short and J 3 bases short, with 12 bases between. This CDR3 has 14 amino acids. The CDR3 spells CASSSGRVDYGYTF. CDR3 nucleotide sequence: TGTGCCAGCAGCTCGGGAAGGGTCGACTATGGCTACACCTTC.

Only one count was recorded for this clone. The chain joins TRBV7-2 to TRBJ2-7, with D possibly matching TRBD2 (5 bases). The V and J ends lost 1 base and 1 base respectively, with 8 bases between them. This CDR3 contains 14 residues. Germline CDR1 and CDR2: SGHTA and FQGNSA. The CDR3 bases are TGTGCCAGCAGCTTAGACCGGGGTTCCTACGAGCAGTACTTC. Translation: CASSLDRGSYEQYF.

The V gene is TRBV5-6, the J gene TRBJ2-5; D not certain. V dropped 3 bases and J dropped 5 bases, with 8 bases sitting between them. The length of the CDR3 is 12 residues. CDR1 is SGHDT, CDR2 YYEEEE, per germline. The DNA of the CDR3 is TGTGCCAGCAGCTCCCTTTTGGAGACCCAGTACTTC. It encodes CASSSLLETQYF.

The chain couples TRBV12-5 to TRBJ1-1, with no clear D. Trimming removed 1 base at V and 4 bases at J, with 7 bases between. This CDR3 comprises 13 residues. Germline-derived CDR1 and CDR2 are LGHNT and FRNRAP. CDR3 sequence: CASGLELVTEAFF. The DNA for the CDR3 is TGTGCTAGTGGTTTGGAACTTGTCACTGAAGCTTTCTTT.

The genes are TRBV3-1 (or the pseudogene TRBV3-2) and TRBJ2-2; TRBD2 aligns across 8 bases. The CDR3 is made up of 15 amino acids. Germline V CDR1 and CDR2: LGHDT, YNNKEL (reference sequence). V was clipped by 2 bases and J by 4 bases; unmatched bases: 3. The CDR3 loop reads CASSQTSGSTGELFF. Here the CDR3 DNA reads TGTGCCAGCAGCCAAACTAGCGGATCCACCGGGGAGCTGTTTTTT.

This clone was seen only once. The chain links TRBV11-3 to TRBJ1-1; D is uncertain. This CDR3 is built from 12 residues. CDR1 is SGHNT and CDR2 is YENEEA in the germline V gene. The V and J ends lost 4 bases and 7 bases respectively, with 10 bases between them. The CDR3 bases are TGTGCCAGCAGCTCGATTGGAGGTGAAGCTTTCTTT. This codes for CASSSIGGEAFF.

The chain recombines TRBV6-5 with TRBJ2-1, with a possible D match to TRBD1 (6 bases). Germline CDR1 is MNHEY and CDR2 is SVGAGI. The CDR3 contains 14 residues. V was trimmed by 8 bases and J by 4 bases, leaving 15 bases between them. In DNA, the CDR3 is TGTGCCAGCCGCCCCCCACAGGGATACAATGAGCAGTTCTTC. Its translation: CASRPPQGYNEQFF.

V is TRBV29-1 and J is TRBJ2-3; possible D gene TRBD1, 6 bases. The germline V gene has CDR1 SQVTM and CDR2 ANQGSEA. V lost 7 bases and J 5 bases, leaving 13 bases between the germline ends. This CDR3 has 12 residues. The CDR3 loop reads CSALGAIDTQYF. The CDR3, as DNA: TGCAGCGCCCTGGGGGCAATAGATACGCAGTATTTT.

The rearrangement joins TRBV6-1 to TRBJ1-3, with 7 bases fitting TRBD1. CDR1 is MNHNS and CDR2 is SASEGT in the germline V gene. This CDR3 is 18 amino acids long. V shed 4 bases and J 0 bases; nucleotides not matched to a gene: 12. Here the CDR3 reads CASSGLGLTGLSGNTIYF. Written as DNA, the CDR3 is TGTGCCAGCAGTGGGTTGGGTTTGACAGGGCTCTCTGGAAACACCATATATTTT.

The chain uses TRBV24-1 and TRBJ2-5, with TRBD2 matching over 11 bases. CDR3 length equals 16 residues. Per the germline V gene, CDR1 is KGHDR and CDR2 is SFDVKD. The trim removed 4 bases at V and 7 bases at J, leaving 10 bases unmatched. The CDR3 reads CATSEPSSGGPGTQYF. Written as DNA, the CDR3 is TGTGCCACCAGTGAACCTTCTAGCGGGGGGCCCGGGACCCAGTACTTC.

This chain joins TRBV9 and TRBJ2-3, with D hard to call. V shed 0 bases and J shed 6 bases, with 11 bases lying between them. The CDR3 sequence is 14 residues long. Germline V lookup: CDR1 SGDLS, CDR2 YYNGEE. For the CDR3, the DNA is TGTGCCAGCAGCGTAGGGGCCGCGACGGATACGCAGTATTTT. This codes for CASSVGAATDTQYF.

The gene calls are TRBV5-5 and TRBJ1-1, with TRBD1 matching 8 bases. V was pared by 2 bases and J by 2 bases, with 2 bases of the junction left unmatched. Looked up from germline, CDR1 is SGHKS and CDR2 is YYEKEE (reference sequence). This CDR3 contains 14 residues. The CDR3 DNA is TGTGCCAGCAGCTTCGCAGGGGGCAACACTGAAGCTTTCTTT. This translates into CASSFAGGNTEAFF.

In this sample, this clone turned up once. The chain carries TRBV20-1 and TRBJ1-5; D may be TRBD1 (5 bases). This CDR3 is 13 amino acids long. V was pared by 3 bases and J by 1 base, with 7 bases between. CDR1 is DFQATT and CDR2 is SNEGSKA in the germline V gene (reference sequence). The CDR3 nucleotides read TGCAGTGCTAGTTCAGGGAGCAATCAGCCCCAGCATTTT. It yields the protein CSASSGSNQPQHF.

The V gene is TRBV5-5, the J gene TRBJ1-2; no firm D call. From germline, CDR1 is SGHKS and CDR2 YYEKEE (reference sequence). The length of the CDR3 is 15 residues. Trimming shortened V by 0 bases and J by 5 bases, and 14 bases separated the two germline ends. The DNA for the CDR3 is TGTGCCAGCAGCTTGGAGGGAGGAACCGGTTATGGCTACACCTTC. Its translation is CASSLEGGTGYGYTF.

The genes are TRBV18 and TRBJ1-5, with 9 bases lining up with TRBD1. Germline CDR1 KGHSH, CDR2 LQKENI. This CDR3 contains 18 residues. J lost 0 bases, V lost 4 bases, and 10 bases had no gene match. The CDR3 loop is CASSRYTGGQNSNQPQHF. CDR3 DNA: TGTGCCAGCTCACGATACACAGGGGGCCAGAATAGCAATCAGCCCCAGCATTTT.

The chain employs TRBV6-5 and TRBJ2-7; D perhaps matches TRBD2 (6 bases). CDR3 size: 15 residues. Germline assignment: CDR1 MNHEY and CDR2 SVGAGI. With 6 bases removed from V and 2 bases from J, the gap between germline ends came to 17 bases. Here the CDR3 DNA reads TGTGCCAGCAGCCACTCTCGGGGCGGGGCCTACGAGCAGTACTTC. Protein: CASSHSRGGAYEQYF.

The chain is built from TRBV5-4 and TRBJ1-1; TRBD1 agrees at 7 bases. The CDR3 loop spans 16 amino acids. CDR1 and CDR2 (germline): SGHNT, YYREEE (reference sequence). J lost 4 bases, V lost 6 bases, and 15 bases had no gene match. This CDR3 reads CASTNSPLRGTTEAFF. The CDR3 DNA is TGTGCCAGCACCAATTCCCCTCTCAGGGGGACCACTGAAGCTTTCTTT.

This clone was detected only a few times. CDR3: CAIRPMAGVGVQETQYF. CDR3 DNA sequence: TGTGCCATCAGGCCCATGGCAGGGGTTGGGGTCCAGGAGACCCAGTACTTC. V usage is TRBV10-3 and J usage is TRBJ2-5; possibly TRBD1 for D (6 bases). Germline CDR1 and CDR2: ENHRY and SYGVKD. The CDR3 sequence is 17 residues long. V dropped 6 bases and J dropped 5 bases, with 25 bases sitting between them.

The CDR3 coding sequence is TGTGCCAGCAGTTCCGATAGCGGGGGGGAGCTGTTTTTT. Its protein product is CASSSDSGGELFF. The chain uses TRBV6-5 and TRBJ2-2, with 7 positions matching TRBD2. V lost 4 bases, J lost 8 bases, and 4 bases stayed unmatched. This CDR3 comprises 13 residues. The germline gives CDR1 MNHEY, CDR2 SVGAGI.

The chain is built from TRBV7-8 and TRBJ2-7; weak D call: TRBD1 (5 bases). Between the trimmed V and J ends, which lost 5 bases and 0 bases, there was a span of 11 bases. The CDR3 runs to 14 residues. Germline V gives CDR1 SGHVS, CDR2 FQNEAQ. The DNA of the CDR3 is TGTGCCAGCAGCCCGACAGTACTCTCCTACGAGCAGTACTTC. Translation: CASSPTVLSYEQYF.

V usage is TRBV7-8 and J usage is TRBJ2-3; TRBD2 matches at 15 bases. This CDR3 is built from 18 residues. Looked up from germline, CDR1 is SGHVS and CDR2 is FQNEAQ. V was clipped by 6 bases and J by 0 bases; unmatched bases: 7. CDR3 residues: CASRGGLAGGTSTDTQYF. The CDR3, as DNA: TGTGCCAGCAGAGGCGGACTAGCGGGGGGGACAAGCACAGATACGCAGTATTTT.

The chain carries TRBV6-6 and TRBJ1-2, with D maybe TRBD1 (5 bases). This CDR3 has 15 amino acids. Trimming removed 0 bases from V and 6 bases from J, with 14 bases in between. Germline V gene sequence: CDR1 MNHNY, CDR2 SVGAGI (reference sequence). In DNA, the CDR3 is TGTGCCAGCAGTTACTCACCCGCAGGGATGGATGGCTACACCTTC. Residues: CASSYSPAGMDGYTF.

The chain joins TRBV2 to TRBJ2-7, with D maybe TRBD2 (6 bases). Trimming removed 6 bases from V and 2 bases from J, with 14 bases in between. The CDR3 extends over 14 amino acids. Germline CDR1 is SNHLY and CDR2 is FYNNEI. CDR3 loop: CASRTGTGAYEQYF. The CDR3, as DNA: TGTGCCAGCAGGACCGGGACTGGGGCCTACGAGCAGTACTTC.

The chain combines TRBV12-3 or TRBV12-4 with TRBJ1-1, with a possible D match to TRBD1 (5 bases). This CDR3 comprises 13 residues. Between the trimmed V and J ends, which lost 7 bases and 1 base, there was a span of 10 bases. CDR3 DNA sequence: TGTGCCAGCAACGGGGGGGGGAACACTGAAGCTTTCTTT. Residues: CASNGGGNTEAFF.

This clone showed up just a few times. The V gene is TRBV19, the J gene TRBJ1-5; D is undetermined. This CDR3 is built from 15 residues. V was pared by 6 bases and J by 6 bases, with 18 bases between. The germline CDR1 and CDR2 sequences are LNHDA and SQIVND (reference sequence). This CDR3 is CASSERAHPSQPQHF. In DNA form, the CDR3 reads TGTGCCAGTAGCGAGAGGGCCCACCCAAGTCAGCCCCAGCATTTT.

The chain combines TRBV10-3 with TRBJ1-1; 8 bases match TRBD1. V shed 0 bases, J shed 4 bases, and the junction held 7 bases outside the gene matches. CDR1 is ENHRY, CDR2 SYGVKD, per germline. CDR3 length equals 16 residues. The CDR3 DNA follows: TGTGCCATCAGTGAGTCCAGGGGGCTGGTCGGCACTGAAGCTTTCTTT. This sequence encodes CAISESRGLVGTEAFF.